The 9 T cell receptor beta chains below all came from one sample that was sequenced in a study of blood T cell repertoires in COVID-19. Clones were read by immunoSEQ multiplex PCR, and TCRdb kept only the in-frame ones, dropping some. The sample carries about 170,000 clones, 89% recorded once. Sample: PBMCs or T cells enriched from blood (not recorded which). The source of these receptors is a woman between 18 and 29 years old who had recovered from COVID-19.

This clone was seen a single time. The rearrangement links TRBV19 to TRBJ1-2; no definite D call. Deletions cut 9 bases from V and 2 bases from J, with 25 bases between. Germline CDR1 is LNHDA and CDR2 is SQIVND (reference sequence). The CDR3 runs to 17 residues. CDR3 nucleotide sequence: TGTGCCAGCTTAGACGGACGATCACAACGACTAAACTATGGCTACACCTTC. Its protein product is CASLDGRSQRLNYGYTF.

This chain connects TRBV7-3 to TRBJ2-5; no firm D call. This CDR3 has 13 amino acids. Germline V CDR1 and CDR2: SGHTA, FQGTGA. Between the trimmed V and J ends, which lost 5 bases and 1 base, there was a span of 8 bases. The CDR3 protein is CASSREAQETQYF. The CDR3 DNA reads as TGTGCCAGCAGCCGAGAGGCCCAAGAGACCCAGTACTTC.

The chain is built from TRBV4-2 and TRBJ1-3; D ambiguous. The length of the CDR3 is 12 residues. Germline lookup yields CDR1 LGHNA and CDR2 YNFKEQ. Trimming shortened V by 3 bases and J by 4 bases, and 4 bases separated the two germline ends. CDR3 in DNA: TGTGCCAGCAGCCACCCAGGAAACACCATATATTTT. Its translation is CASSHPGNTIYF.

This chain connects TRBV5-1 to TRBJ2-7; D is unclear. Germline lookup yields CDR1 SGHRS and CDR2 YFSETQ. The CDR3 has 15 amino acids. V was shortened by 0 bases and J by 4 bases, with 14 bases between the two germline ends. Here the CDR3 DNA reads TGCGCCAGCAGCTTGGACGCGGTGCTGTTGTACGAGCAGTACTTC. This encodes CASSLDAVLLYEQYF.

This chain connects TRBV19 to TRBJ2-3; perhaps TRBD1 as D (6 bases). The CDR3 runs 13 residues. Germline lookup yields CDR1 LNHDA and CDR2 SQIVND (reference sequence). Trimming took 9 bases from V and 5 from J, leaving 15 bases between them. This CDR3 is CASAGVSGDTQYF. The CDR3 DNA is TGTGCCAGCGCAGGGGTAAGCGGAGATACGCAGTATTTT. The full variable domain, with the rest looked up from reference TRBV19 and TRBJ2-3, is DGGITQSPKYLFRKEGQNVTLSCEQNLNHDAMYWYRQDPGQGLRLIYYSQIVNDFQKGDIAEGYSVSREKKESFPLTVTSAQKNPTAFYLCASAGVSGDTQYFGPGTRLTVL.

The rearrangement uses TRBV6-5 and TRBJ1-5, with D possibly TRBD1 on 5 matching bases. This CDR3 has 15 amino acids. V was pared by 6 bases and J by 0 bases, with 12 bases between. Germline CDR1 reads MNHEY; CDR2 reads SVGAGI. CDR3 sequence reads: CASSLNGGSNQPQHF. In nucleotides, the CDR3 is TGTGCCAGCAGCCTTAACGGGGGTAGCAATCAGCCCCAGCATTTT.

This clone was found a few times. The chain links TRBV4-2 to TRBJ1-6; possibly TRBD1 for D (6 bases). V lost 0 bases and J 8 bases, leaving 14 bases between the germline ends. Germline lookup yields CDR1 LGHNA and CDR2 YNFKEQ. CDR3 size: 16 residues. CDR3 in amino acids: CASSQDARQAYSPLHF. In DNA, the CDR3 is TGTGCCAGCAGCCAAGATGCGAGACAGGCTTATTCACCCCTCCACTTT.

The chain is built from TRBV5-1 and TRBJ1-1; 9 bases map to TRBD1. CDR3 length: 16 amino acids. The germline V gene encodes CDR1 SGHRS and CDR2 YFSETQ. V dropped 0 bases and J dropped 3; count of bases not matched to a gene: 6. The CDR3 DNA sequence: TGCGCCAGCAGCTTGGGGGCCACAGGGGGCCACACTGAAGCTTTCTTT. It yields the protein CASSLGATGGHTEAFF.

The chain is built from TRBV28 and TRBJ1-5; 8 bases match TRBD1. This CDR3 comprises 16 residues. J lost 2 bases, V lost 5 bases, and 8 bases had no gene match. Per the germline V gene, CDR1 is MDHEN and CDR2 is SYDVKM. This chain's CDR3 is CASSKRQGRGNQPQHF. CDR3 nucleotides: TGTGCCAGCAGTAAAAGACAGGGGCGAGGCAATCAGCCCCAGCATTTT.